These 21 T cell receptor beta chains originate from one sample sequenced in a study of blood T cell repertoires in COVID-19. Clones were sequenced by immunoSEQ multiplex PCR, and TCRdb holds only the in-frame ones, with some missing. The data contain roughly 100,000 clones, approximately 89% of them singletons. The sequenced material came from peripheral blood. The receptors originated from an elderly woman in a cohort sampled during active COVID-19.

V is TRBV10-3 and J is TRBJ2-3; TRBD2 aligns across 10 bases. The J segment lost 3 bases and the V segment lost 7 bases, leaving 1 base of the junction unmatched. CDR3 length equals 13 residues. Germline V gene lookup returns CDR1 ENHRY and CDR2 SYGVKD. The CDR3 is CAIKREGTDTQYF. DNA for the CDR3: TGTGCCATCAAGCGGGAGGGGACAGATACGCAGTATTTT.

The CDR3 here is CASSLTGNQPQHF. Written as DNA, the CDR3 is TGCGCCAGCAGCTTGACAGGGAATCAGCCCCAGCATTTT. The chain employs TRBV5-1 and TRBJ1-5; D possibly corresponds to TRBD1 (6 bases). This CDR3 contains 13 residues. Germline V lookup: CDR1 SGHRS, CDR2 YFSETQ. The V end lost 1 base, the J end lost 4 bases, and 6 bases lay between the germline ends. Combining the CDR3 with reference TRBV5-1 and TRBJ1-5 gives the whole variable domain KAGVTQTPRYLIKTRGQQVTLSCSPISGHRSVSWYQQTPGQGLQFLFEYFSETQRNKGNFPGRFSGRQFSNSRSEMNVSTLELGDSALYLCASSLTGNQPQHFGDGTRLSIL.

The chain employs TRBV19 and TRBJ1-1, with D perhaps TRBD1 (6 bases). Per the germline V gene, CDR1 is LNHDA and CDR2 is SQIVND (reference sequence). The CDR3 extends over 17 amino acids. V lost 7 bases and J lost 0, with 21 bases in between. The CDR3 DNA sequence: TGTGCCAGTACGGAGGTAGGACAGACTTCCGTGAACACTGAAGCTTTCTTT. It codes for CASTEVGQTSVNTEAFF.

The chain has TRBV3-1 (or the pseudogene TRBV3-2) and TRBJ1-1, with TRBD1 matching 8 bases. Germline V lookup: CDR1 LGHDT, CDR2 YNNKEL (reference sequence). With V trimmed by 3 bases and J by 4 bases, 4 bases remained unmatched. The CDR3 covers 14 residues. Here the CDR3 reads CASSHTGGSTEAFF. Here the CDR3 DNA reads TGTGCCAGCAGCCATACAGGGGGGAGCACTGAAGCTTTCTTT.

This clone was seen a few times. The CDR3 loop reads CASSPQGQGVLQPQHF. CDR3 DNA: TGTGCCAGCTCACCGCAAGGACAGGGGGTACTTCAGCCCCAGCATTTT. The chain recombines TRBV18 with TRBJ1-5; 10 bases map to TRBD1. The CDR3 has 16 amino acids. J was trimmed by 6 bases and V by 3 bases; bases with no gene match: 8. Germline loops: CDR1 KGHSH, CDR2 LQKENI.

This clone appeared a few times. The V gene is TRBV6-5, the J gene TRBJ2-3; the D gene is possibly TRBD2 (5 bases). Trimming left V 6 bases short and J 1 base short, with 14 bases between. Germline loops: CDR1 MNHEY, CDR2 SVGAGI. This CDR3 contains 15 residues. The CDR3 coding sequence is TGTGCCAGCAGCGACCGGACTCTAGGCACAGATACGCAGTATTTT. Its protein product is CASSDRTLGTDTQYF.

This clone occurred a few times. This chain uses TRBV10-1 with TRBJ2-1, with 14 bases fitting TRBD2. The CDR3 covers 16 residues. After removal of 6 bases from V and 2 bases from J, the junction contained 3 bases not matched to a gene. Germline CDR1 reads WNHNN; CDR2 reads SYGVQD (reference sequence). CDR3 sequence (DNA): TGCGCCAGCAGCCAGGGACTAGCGGGAGCCTACAATGAGCAGTTCTTC. It codes for CASSQGLAGAYNEQFF.

This chain joins TRBV7-9 and TRBJ2-1; 12 bases align to TRBD2. With 5 bases clipped from V and 4 bases from J, the junction kept 3 bases outside the gene matches. This CDR3 has 15 residues. Looked up from germline, CDR1 is SEHNR and CDR2 is FQNEAQ (reference sequence). DNA of the CDR3: TGTGCCAGCAGCCGGCTAGCGGGAGGGTACAATGAGCAGTTCTTC. This encodes CASSRLAGGYNEQFF.

The count of this clone is one. J is TRBJ2-1 and V is TRBV3-1 (or the pseudogene TRBV3-2); 10 nucleotides match TRBD2. The V gene end was trimmed by 4 bases and the J gene end by 5 bases; junction bases not matched to a gene: 5. This CDR3 region has 15 residues. The germline gives CDR1 LGHDT, CDR2 YNNKEL (reference sequence). The CDR3 protein is CASSLLAGDNNEQFF. CDR3 DNA: TGTGCCAGCAGCCTTCTAGCGGGAGATAACAATGAGCAGTTCTTC.

The rearrangement uses TRBV15 and TRBJ2-5; D perhaps matches TRBD1 (6 bases). Trimming removed 3 bases from V and 6 bases from J, with 14 bases in between. The V gene's germline CDR1 is LNHNV and CDR2 YYDKDF (reference sequence). CDR3 length: 14 amino acids. CDR3 region: CATSSGQPIKTQYF. CDR3 sequence (DNA): TGTGCCACCAGCAGCGGACAGCCTATTAAGACCCAGTACTTC.

The rearrangement links TRBV5-4 to TRBJ2-5, with 9 nucleotides matching TRBD2. The germline V gene has CDR1 SGHNT and CDR2 YYREEE (reference sequence). The length of the CDR3 is 14 residues. V gave up 0 bases and J gave up 4 bases; unmatched junction bases: 1. The CDR3 sequence is CASSLELAGETQYF. CDR3 coding DNA: TGTGCCAGCAGCTTGGAACTAGCGGGAGAGACCCAGTACTTC.

V and J are TRBV29-1 and TRBJ1-2; weak D call: TRBD1 (6 bases). V was pared by 6 bases and J by 0 bases, with 14 bases between. Germline assignment: CDR1 SQVTM and CDR2 ANQGSEA. The CDR3 runs 14 residues. The CDR3 protein is CSVGDRIANYGYTF. The CDR3 nucleotides are TGCAGCGTGGGTGACAGGATTGCTAACTATGGCTACACCTTC.

The V call is TRBV21-1, the J call TRBJ2-3; the D call of TRBD2 is as the table states it, not checked on the DNA. TRBV21-1 is a listed pseudogene. The CDR3 is made up of 19 amino acids. The CDR3 DNA is TGTGCCAGCAGCAAAGCGCTTTGGGGACTAGCGGGACTCACAGATACGCAGTATTTT. Translation gives CASSKALWGLAGLTDTQYF.

The V call is TRBV3-1 (or the pseudogene TRBV3-2), the J call TRBJ2-3, with D possibly being TRBD2 (6 bases). This CDR3 has 14 amino acids. Between the trimmed V and J ends, which lost 4 bases and 6 bases, there was a span of 14 bases. Germline CDR1 reads LGHDT; CDR2 reads YNNKEL (reference sequence). CDR3 region: CASSRVSGRDTQYF. The CDR3 DNA follows: TGTGCCAGCAGCCGGGTCTCGGGGAGGGATACGCAGTATTTT.

The V call is TRBV4-1, the J call TRBJ2-1, with TRBD1 matching over 8 bases. V was clipped by 2 bases and J by 4 bases; unmatched bases: 7. This CDR3 contains 16 residues. Looked up from germline, CDR1 is MGHRA and CDR2 is YSYEKL. DNA for the CDR3: TGCGCCAGCAGCCAATCCAGGGGGCGTCAGTACAATGAGCAGTTCTTC. This encodes CASSQSRGRQYNEQFF.

This chain joins TRBV18 and TRBJ2-7, with 11 bases fitting TRBD2. The junction had 5 bases not matched to a gene; V was cut back by 3 bases and J by 1 base. The CDR3 runs to 16 residues. CDR1 and CDR2 from the germline V gene are KGHSH and LQKENI. The CDR3 loop is CASSPSTSGISYEQYF. CDR3 DNA sequence: TGTGCCAGCTCACCCTCGACTAGCGGGATTTCCTACGAGCAGTACTTC.

This clone occurred once. The chain has TRBV14 and TRBJ2-7; perhaps TRBD1 as D (6 bases). Deletions cut 4 bases from V and 4 bases from J, with 14 bases between. The germline gives CDR1 SGHDN, CDR2 FVKESK. This CDR3 is built from 14 residues. This CDR3 is CASSLQGGGYEQYF. CDR3 nucleotides: TGTGCCAGCAGCCTACAGGGCGGCGGATACGAGCAGTACTTC.

The rearrangement uses TRBV6-1 and TRBJ1-5; D not certain. Trimming pared 1 base from V and 4 bases from J, leaving 11 bases between. The CDR3 extends over 15 amino acids. Looked up from germline, CDR1 is MNHNS and CDR2 is SASEGT. CDR3 residues: CASSEGSSPNQPQHF. CDR3 bases: TGTGCCAGCAGTGAAGGGAGCAGTCCTAATCAGCCCCAGCATTTT.

The gene calls are TRBV7-3 and TRBJ2-3; 10 bases line up with TRBD2. V dropped 5 bases and J dropped 4; count of bases not matched to a gene: 6. This CDR3 comprises 15 residues. Germline loops: CDR1 SGHTA, CDR2 FQGTGA. The CDR3 is CASSQSGGAADTQYF. The CDR3 DNA is TGTGCCAGCAGCCAAAGCGGGGGGGCGGCAGATACGCAGTATTTT.

This chain connects TRBV18 to TRBJ2-5, with D unresolved. The CDR3 spans 14 residues. Trimming left V 0 bases short and J 2 bases short, with 7 bases between. The germline V gene encodes CDR1 KGHSH and CDR2 LQKENI. DNA of the CDR3: TGTGCCAGCTCACCACCGATGAGTCAAGAGACCCAGTACTTC. This gives the protein CASSPPMSQETQYF.

The chain uses TRBV28 and TRBJ2-1; 9 bases match TRBD2. There are 15 residues in the CDR3. Germline loops: CDR1 MDHEN, CDR2 SYDVKM. V lost 8 bases to trimming and J lost 5 bases; unmatched junction nucleotides: 10. Here the CDR3 reads CASSRRASGNNEQFF. The CDR3 DNA sequence: TGTGCCAGCTCCCGGAGGGCTAGCGGGAACAATGAGCAGTTCTTC.